A single sample gave rise to the 24 T cell receptor beta chains below, sequenced in a study of CD8+CD57+ T cells in acquired aplastic anemia. The study profiled TCR beta VDJ and CDR3 using genomic DNA as template. TCRdb used MiXCR to reprocess the reads, holding one entry per CDR3 protein. The sample carries fewer than 85,000 distinct CDR3 sequences, roughly 72% recorded once. All patients picked for sequencing had shown, by flow cytometry, an expansion of CD8+CD57+ cells. Sequenced material: sorted CD4+, CD8+, or CD8+CD57+ T cells (not recorded which) from PBMCs. These receptors were collected from a human donor with aplastic anemia.

V gene TRBV20-1 combines with J gene TRBJ2-2; perhaps TRBD1 as D (6 bases). CDR1 and CDR2 (germline): DFQATT, SNEGSKA (reference sequence). The length of the CDR3 is 15 residues. V dropped 3 bases and J dropped 4 bases, with 15 bases sitting between them. The CDR3, as DNA: TGCAGTGCTAGGCAGACAGGACGAGTCACCGGGGAGCTGTTTTTT. Amino acid sequence: CSARQTGRVTGELFF.

The chain recombines TRBV20-1 with TRBJ2-7; D tentatively reads TRBD1 or TRBD2 (5 bases each). This CDR3 is built from 11 residues. The germline V gene has CDR1 DFQATT and CDR2 SNEGSKA (reference sequence). V was clipped by 6 bases and J by 3 bases, with 9 bases between them. CDR3 amino acids: CSATTGYEQYF. The CDR3, as DNA: TGCAGTGCGACTACAGGCTACGAGCAGTACTTC.

The rearrangement joins TRBV5-8 to TRBJ2-7; TRBD2 agrees at 9 bases. The CDR3 has 15 amino acids. Germline CDR1 SGHTS, CDR2 YDEGEE. V dropped 4 bases and J dropped 5; count of bases not matched to a gene: 10. The CDR3 region is CASSVGSSGAHEQYF. The CDR3 DNA reads as TGTGCCAGCAGCGTCGGGTCTAGCGGGGCCCACGAGCAGTACTTC.

The chain couples TRBV5-1 to TRBJ2-1; D unresolved. Germline V gives CDR1 SGHRS, CDR2 YFSETQ. Trimming shortened V by 0 bases and J by 13 bases, and 8 bases separated the two germline ends. The CDR3 is 11 residues long. The CDR3 DNA is TGCGCCAGCAGCTTGGAAGGCGGCCAGTTCTTC. The encoded protein is CASSLEGGQFF.

This clonotype was seen a few times. The J gene is TRBJ2-7, the V gene TRBV10-1, with D possibly called TRBD1 or TRBD2 (5 bases each). The CDR3 is 15 amino acids. The germline V and J ends were trimmed by 8 bases and 2 bases, with 19 bases remaining between them. Germline CDR1 is WNHNN and CDR2 is SYGVQD (reference sequence). CDR3 nucleotide sequence: TGCGCCAGCTTACTTACCGGGACCGAGACCTACGAGCAGTACTTC. Protein product: CASLLTGTETYEQYF.

Here the CDR3 DNA reads TGTGCCAGCAGCGCTGCGGACAGGGGAATTCATGGCTACACCTTC. This gives the protein CASSAADRGIHGYTF. This rearrangement joins TRBV7-9 to TRBJ1-2, with 9 positions matching TRBD1. The CDR3 totals 15 residues. Losses at the gene ends were 5 bases for V and 6 bases for J; bases not matched to a gene: 10. The germline gives CDR1 SEHNR, CDR2 FQNEAQ (reference sequence).

This sequence joins TRBV19 and TRBJ1-2; TRBD1 is a possible D gene (5 bases). Germline CDR1 and CDR2: LNHDA and SQIVND (reference sequence). The CDR3 runs to 15 residues. V was trimmed by 4 bases and J by 3 bases, leaving 15 bases between them. The CDR3 spells CASSTARQLYYGYTF. The CDR3 nucleotides read TGTGCCAGTAGTACGGCGAGACAGTTGTACTATGGCTACACCTTC. Full variable domain (remainder filled in from reference TRBV19 and TRBJ1-2): DGGITQSPKYLFRKEGQNVTLSCEQNLNHDAMYWYRQDPGQGLRLIYYSQIVNDFQKGDIAEGYSVSREKKESFPLTVTSAQKNPTAFYLCASSTARQLYYGYTFGSGTRLTVV.

This clonotype appeared once. The chain recombines TRBV19 with TRBJ1-2, with D perhaps TRBD1 (5 bases). Trimming left V 1 base short and J 4 bases short, with 13 bases between. The V gene's germline CDR1 is LNHDA and CDR2 SQIVND (reference sequence). The length of the CDR3 is 15 residues. In nucleotides, the CDR3 is TGTGCCAGTAGTATAGTCCCAGGGACGGCCTATGGCTACACCTTC. It encodes CASSIVPGTAYGYTF.

This chain uses TRBV19 with TRBJ2-7; TRBD1 matches 9 bases. Per germline, CDR1 LNHDA and CDR2 SQIVND (reference sequence). This CDR3 is built from 15 residues. With V trimmed by 6 bases and J by 0 bases, 6 bases remained unmatched. The CDR3 DNA reads as TGTGCCAGTAGACTAAGGGACAGGGTCTCCTACGAGCAGTACTTC. Residues: CASRLRDRVSYEQYF.

This rearrangement joins TRBV29-1 to TRBJ2-1, with 7 bases identical to TRBD1. Trimming at V came to 5 bases and at J to 6 bases, leaving 7 bases not matched to a gene. Germline V gene lookup returns CDR1 SQVTM and CDR2 ANQGSEA. This CDR3 is built from 13 residues. This chain's CDR3 is CSVPLTGFNEQFF. CDR3 sequence (DNA): TGCAGCGTTCCTTTGACAGGGTTCAATGAGCAGTTCTTC.

CDR3 in DNA: TGTGCCACCAGTGACAGCAAGACTGGAGAGACCCAGTACTTC. The encoded protein is CATSDSKTGETQYF. This chain connects TRBV24-1 to TRBJ2-5; D gene ambiguous. The germline gives CDR1 KGHDR, CDR2 SFDVKD. This CDR3 has 14 residues. V lost 4 bases to trimming and J lost 4 bases, with 12 bases between them.

V and J are TRBV5-1 and TRBJ1-5; tentatively, D is TRBD1 (6 bases). The CDR3 sequence is 16 residues long. Germline values: CDR1 SGHRS, CDR2 YFSETQ. V was cut by 3 bases and J by 7 bases, with 20 bases left in between. CDR3 in amino acids: CASSWIQGKDGQPQHF. The DNA for the CDR3 is TGCGCCAGCAGCTGGATACAGGGCAAGGATGGCCAGCCCCAGCATTTT. Filled out from reference TRBV5-1 and TRBJ1-5, the complete variable domain reads KAGVTQTPRYLIKTRGQQVTLSCSPISGHRSVSWYQQTPGQGLQFLFEYFSETQRNKGNFPGRFSGRQFSNSRSEMNVSTLELGDSALYLCASSWIQGKDGQPQHFGDGTRLSIL.

The chain recombines TRBV10-3 with TRBJ2-1, with D perhaps TRBD2 (5 bases). The CDR3 is made up of 16 amino acids. V lost 5 bases and J lost 0, with 14 bases in between. Germline V gene sequence: CDR1 ENHRY, CDR2 SYGVKD. CDR3: CAISLTRMSSYNEQFF. In DNA, the CDR3 is TGTGCCATCAGTCTAACTAGGATGAGCTCCTACAATGAGCAGTTCTTC.

The chain has TRBV24-1 and TRBJ2-2, with 7 bases lining up with TRBD1. Germline lookup yields CDR1 KGHDR and CDR2 SFDVKD. There are 16 residues in the CDR3. With V trimmed by 3 bases and J by 2 bases, 5 bases remained unmatched. The CDR3 DNA follows: TGTGCCACCAGTGATCCCAGACAGGGAAACACCGGGGAGCTGTTTTTT. Protein product: CATSDPRQGNTGELFF.

V gene TRBV7-9 combines with J gene TRBJ2-7; D is undetermined. CDR1 is SEHNR, CDR2 FQNEAQ, per germline (reference sequence). The CDR3 runs 13 residues. Trimming cost V 4 bases and J 2 bases, with 9 bases left between them. CDR3 amino acids: CASSSPRTYEQYF. As DNA, the CDR3 is TGTGCCAGCAGCTCTCCTAGGACCTACGAGCAGTACTTC.

V and J are TRBV7-9 and TRBJ2-1, with D perhaps TRBD1 (5 bases). The CDR3 totals 13 residues. Germline-derived CDR1 and CDR2 are SEHNR and FQNEAQ (reference sequence). Deletions cut 5 bases from V and 4 bases from J, with 9 bases between. The chain's CDR3 is CASSDSLYNEQFF. In DNA, the CDR3 is TGTGCCAGCAGCGACAGTTTATACAATGAGCAGTTCTTC.

The genes are TRBV11-1 and TRBJ2-1; 7 positions agree with TRBD2. CDR1 is SGHAT and CDR2 is FQDESV in the germline V gene (reference sequence). The CDR3 loop spans 16 amino acids. The ends lost 3 bases at V and 7 bases at J; junction bases unmatched: 12. The CDR3 loop reads CASSFDASGNRNEQFF. The CDR3, as DNA: TGTGCCAGCAGCTTCGACGCTAGCGGCAATAGGAATGAGCAGTTCTTC.

This chain joins TRBV10-3 and TRBJ2-1, with a weak D call TRBD2 (7 bases). The CDR3 is 14 amino acids. The germline gives CDR1 ENHRY, CDR2 SYGVKD. Trimming cost V 4 bases and J 7 bases, with 14 bases left between them. CDR3 in DNA: TGTGCCATCAGTGTGGGGGGGGGGCTTAATGAGCAGTTCTTC. This encodes CAISVGGGLNEQFF.

The chain combines TRBV2 with TRBJ1-1, with D perhaps TRBD1 (5 bases). Between the trimmed V and J ends, which lost 1 base and 4 bases, there was a span of 10 bases. Germline V gene lookup returns CDR1 SNHLY and CDR2 FYNNEI. The CDR3 has 14 residues. The CDR3 protein is CASSEGTQITEAFF. Written as DNA, the CDR3 is TGTGCCAGCAGTGAAGGGACACAGATCACTGAAGCTTTCTTT.

The chain combines TRBV19 with TRBJ1-5; 10 positions agree with TRBD1. V shed 5 bases, J shed 4 bases, and the junction held 5 bases outside the gene matches. Germline loops: CDR1 LNHDA, CDR2 SQIVND (reference sequence). This CDR3 has 15 amino acids. The CDR3: CASSLGQGINQPQHF. The CDR3 DNA follows: TGTGCCAGTAGTTTGGGACAGGGGATAAATCAGCCCCAGCATTTT.

The chain is built from TRBV9 and TRBJ2-7; 11 bases align to TRBD2. CDR1 is SGDLS and CDR2 is YYNGEE in the germline V gene. There are 16 residues in the CDR3. V lost 0 bases, J lost 5 bases, and 7 bases stayed unmatched. The CDR3 coding sequence is TGTGCCAGCAGCGTAGATGCTCTAGCGGGGGGTAACGAGCAGTACTTC. This sequence encodes CASSVDALAGGNEQYF.

This clonotype appeared a few times. V usage is TRBV7-9 and J usage is TRBJ2-7, with D hard to call. This CDR3 is 12 amino acids long. V was clipped by 5 bases and J by 2 bases, with 7 bases between them. Germline values: CDR1 SEHNR, CDR2 FQNEAQ (reference sequence). The CDR3 bases are TGTGCCAGCAGCCCCAACCCCTACGAGCAGTACTTC. Its protein is CASSPNPYEQYF.

A few counts support this clonotype. The V and J genes are TRBV7-2 and TRBJ2-1, with D maybe TRBD1 (6 bases). The germline CDR1 and CDR2 sequences are SGHTA and FQGNSA. This CDR3 is built from 13 residues. V dropped 5 bases and J dropped 6 bases, with 11 bases sitting between them. The CDR3 protein is CASSIQGTNEQFF. CDR3 coding DNA: TGTGCCAGCAGCATTCAGGGGACCAATGAGCAGTTCTTC.

The rearrangement links TRBV15 to TRBJ1-1; a weak D match, TRBD1 (5 bases). Trimming removed 3 bases at V and 5 bases at J, with 19 bases between. Germline-derived CDR1 and CDR2 are LNHNV and YYDKDF (reference sequence). The CDR3 spans 16 residues. The CDR3 DNA is TGTGCCACCAGCAGCCCACGGGACGACGGAGGAACTGAAGCTTTCTTT. This encodes CATSSPRDDGGTEAFF. Full variable domain (outside the CDR3, taken from reference TRBV15 and TRBJ1-1): DAMVIQNPRYQVTQFGKPVTLSCSQTLNHNVMYWYQQKSSQAPKLLFHYYDKDFNNEADTPDNFQSRRPNTSFCFLDIRSPGLGDTAMYLCATSSPRDDGGTEAFFGQGTRLTVV.